These 21 T cell receptor beta chains were sequenced from one sample in a study. TCRdb recomputed calls from the 5' RACE reads with MiXCR, one row per CDR3 protein. The data contain 10,000 to 15,000 distinct CDR3 sequences, about a quarter of them singletons. Sequencing was done on a sample of naive CD4+ T cells sorted from blood. The subset: naive CD4+ T cells, CD4+CD45RA+CD25-. The receptors here all came from a female donor with breast cancer.

There are many counts of this clonotype. This chain links TRBV6-5 with TRBJ1-1, with 7 bases identical to TRBD1. Germline CDR1 reads MNHEY; CDR2 reads SVGAGI. This CDR3 is built from 16 residues. V lost 2 bases, J lost 1 base, and 7 bases stayed unmatched. CDR3 DNA sequence: TGTGCCAGCAGTTACGGCAGCTGGACAGGGAACACTGAAGCTTTCTTT. Its protein product is CASSYGSWTGNTEAFF.

The sample holds many counts of this clonotype. This rearrangement joins TRBV6-5 to TRBJ2-7, with 10 bases aligning to TRBD1. V lost 5 bases, J lost 6 bases, and 4 bases stayed unmatched. CDR3 length: 13 amino acids. In germline, CDR1 is MNHEY, CDR2 SVGAGI. DNA for the CDR3: TGTGCCAGCAGTAGAGGGACAGGGGCCGAGCAGTACTTC. This translates into CASSRGTGAEQYF.

This clonotype was observed a handful of times. The chain links TRBV6-5 to TRBJ2-3; perhaps TRBD1 as D (5 bases). This CDR3 is 15 amino acids long. CDR1 is MNHEY and CDR2 is SVGAGI in the germline V gene. V was trimmed by 5 bases and J by 2 bases, leaving 14 bases between them. CDR3 nucleotides: TGTGCCAGCAGTAACCAGGGCATGGTCACAGATACGCAGTATTTT. As protein: CASSNQGMVTDTQYF.

Concerning this clonotype itself: Germline is not matched at one junction end, which may reflect a read error. CDR3 DNA: TGCGCCAGCAGCTTGTCGGGCAAGAACACAGAAGCTTACTTT. Protein product: CASSLSGKNTEAYF. This chain uses TRBV5-1 with TRBJ1-1; D is uncertain. CDR3 length: 14 residues. Germline values: CDR1 SGHRS, CDR2 YFSETQ.

This clonotype was counted ten times or more. The V call is TRBV9, the J call TRBJ1-1; D remains ambiguous. The CDR3 is made up of 13 amino acids. V lost 0 bases and J lost 1, with 4 bases in between. Germline-derived CDR1 and CDR2 are SGDLS and YYNGEE. The CDR3 nucleotides read TGTGCCAGCAGCGTAGCCTCGAACACTGAAGCTTTCTTT. Protein product: CASSVASNTEAFF. The full variable domain, in which reference TRBV9 and TRBJ1-1 provide the parts outside the CDR3, is DSGVTQTPKHLITATGQRVTLRCSPRSGDLSVYWYQQSLDQGLQFLIQYYNGEERAKGNILERFSAQQFPDLHSELNLSSLELGDSALYFCASSVASNTEAFFGQGTRLTVV.

This clonotype has at least ten counts. The V call is TRBV6-6, the J call TRBJ1-2; D is perhaps TRBD1 (6 bases). Trimming removed 7 bases from V and 4 bases from J, with 16 bases in between. There are 14 residues in the CDR3. Germline CDR1 and CDR2: MNHNY and SVGAGI (reference sequence). The CDR3 DNA follows: TGTGCCAGCACCCTGGGTGACAGGTTCTATGGCTACACCTTC. Protein product: CASTLGDRFYGYTF.

This clonotype came up many times. The V call is TRBV20-1, the J call TRBJ1-5; no clear D gene. This CDR3 spans 14 amino acids. Per the germline V gene, CDR1 is DFQATT and CDR2 is SNEGSKA (reference sequence). V gave up 3 bases and J gave up 3 bases, with 12 bases separating them. The CDR3 sequence: CSASLFGANQPQHF. CDR3 DNA: TGCAGTGCTAGTTTATTCGGCGCCAATCAGCCCCAGCATTTT.

This clonotype was counted ten times or more. The gene calls are TRBV6-5 and TRBJ2-1; D unclear. CDR3 size: 14 residues. Germline-derived CDR1 and CDR2 are MNHEY and SVGAGI. Deletions cut 2 bases from V and 7 bases from J, with 12 bases between. The CDR3 spells CASSYVAPWNEQFF. The CDR3 DNA sequence: TGTGCCAGCAGTTACGTGGCCCCGTGGAATGAGCAGTTCTTC.

This clonotype was recorded many times. This rearrangement joins TRBV4-1 to TRBJ2-3, with a possible D match to TRBD1 (6 bases). The CDR3 length is 16 residues. The germline gives CDR1 MGHRA, CDR2 YSYEKL. V shed 0 bases and J shed 3 bases, with 13 bases lying between them. Here the CDR3 DNA reads TGCGCCAGCAGCCAAGATAGCAGGGGTCGGACAGATACGCAGTATTTT. Translating it yields CASSQDSRGRTDTQYF.

This clonotype is labeled medium-sized. V is TRBV6-5 and J is TRBJ2-7; 8 positions agree with TRBD1. The V segment lost 6 bases and the J segment 4 bases; nucleotides outside the gene matches: 8. The CDR3 covers 14 residues. Per the germline V gene, CDR1 is MNHEY and CDR2 is SVGAGI. CDR3 DNA: TGTGCCAGCAGCCCAAAGACAGGGGCTTACGAGCAGTACTTC. Translation gives CASSPKTGAYEQYF.

This clonotype is labeled medium-sized (0.01 to 0.1%). The V call is TRBV19, the J call TRBJ1-1, with D uncertain. V was shortened by 3 bases and J by 3 bases, with 8 bases between the two germline ends. This CDR3 region has 13 residues. Germline CDR1 LNHDA, CDR2 SQIVND (reference sequence). The CDR3 here is CASSILGDTEAFF. The DNA for the CDR3 is TGTGCCAGTAGTATTCTTGGGGACACTGAAGCTTTCTTT.

To note about this clonotype: Just one base apart from a much larger clone, this may be a read error. This chain uses TRBV20-1 with TRBJ2-7, with 7 bases identical to TRBD2. V dropped 1 base and J dropped 4; count of bases not matched to a gene: 13. In germline, CDR1 is DFQATT, CDR2 SNEGSKA (reference sequence). This CDR3 comprises 16 residues. The CDR3 spells CSARGELARVKYEQYF. In DNA form, the CDR3 reads TGCAGTGCTAGAGGGGAACTAGCGAGAGTAAAGTACGAGCAGTACTTC.

Of note for this clonotype: One end of the junction fails to match germline, which may point to a read error. V gene TRBV6-5 combines with J gene TRBJ2-5; 8 bases match TRBD1. The CDR3 covers 17 residues. The germline V gene encodes CDR1 MNHEY and CDR2 SVGAGI. In nucleotides, the CDR3 is TGTGCCAGCAGTTACCCGCGGAGACAGGGGTATTGGGAGACCCAGTACTTT. Translation gives CASSYPRRQGYWETQYF.

A note on this clonotype: A clone one base away is much larger, so this may be a read error. This rearrangement joins TRBV24-1 to TRBJ2-1; 7 bases line up with TRBD2. Trimming cost V 11 bases and J 0 bases; bases outside gene matches: 12. CDR3 length equals 16 residues. CDR1 and CDR2 from the germline V gene are KGHDR and SFDVKD. The CDR3: CAISREVAGSYNEQFF. Here the CDR3 DNA reads TGTGCCATCAGCCGGGAGGTAGCGGGCTCCTACAATGAGCAGTTCTTC.

For this clonotype: A junction end diverges from the germline sequence, so it may reflect a read error. The V call is TRBV12-3 or TRBV12-4, the J call TRBJ2-7; TRBD2 agrees at 7 bases. The CDR3 covers 14 residues. This chain's CDR3 is CASSLRDYQHELYF. The CDR3 coding sequence is TGTGCCAGCAGTTTAAGGGACTACCAACACGAGCTGTACTTC.

This clonotype was seen more than once but under ten times. The genes are TRBV7-8 and TRBJ2-4; D may be TRBD1 (6 bases). From germline, CDR1 is SGHVS and CDR2 FQNEAQ. The CDR3 extends over 17 amino acids. Trimming took off 4 bases at V and 4 bases at J, with 20 bases between the two ends. The CDR3 protein is CASSYRPQGSGKNIQYF. In DNA, the CDR3 is TGTGCCAGCAGCTACCGACCCCAGGGGTCGGGTAAAAACATTCAGTACTTC.

This clonotype was observed many times. CDR3 region: CASSLIARASYEQYF. DNA for the CDR3: TGTGCCAGCAGCTTAATCGCCAGGGCCTCCTACGAGCAGTACTTC. The chain couples TRBV11-2 to TRBJ2-7; TRBD1 might be the D (5 bases). CDR3 length: 15 residues. Per germline, CDR1 SGHAT and CDR2 FQNNGV. Trimming left V 2 bases short and J 0 bases short, with 11 bases between.

This clonotype was observed a few times. The chain has TRBV15 and TRBJ2-1; TRBD2 aligns across 12 bases. V gave up 1 base and J gave up 4 bases; unmatched junction bases: 5. The V gene's germline CDR1 is LNHNV and CDR2 YYDKDF (reference sequence). The CDR3 has 17 residues. CDR3 nucleotides: TGTGCCACCAGCAGAGTGTCTAGCGGGAGGGGGTACAATGAGCAGTTCTTC. It yields the protein CATSRVSSGRGYNEQFF.

In this sample, this clonotype turned up a few times. This may be a read error: a much more frequent sequence differs by one nucleotide. J is TRBJ2-3 and V is TRBV3-1; 8 bases are shared with TRBD2. The V segment lost 10 bases and the J segment 1 base; nucleotides outside the gene matches: 4. CDR3 length: 13 residues. From germline, CDR1 is LGHDT and CDR2 YNNKEL (reference sequence). The CDR3 DNA reads TGTGCCACCCAGCGGGGGCGCACAGATACGCAGTATTTT. Translating gives CATQRGRTDTQYF.

Of note for this clonotype: One end of the junction fails to match germline, which may point to a read error. This chain uses TRBV7-9 with TRBJ2-1; D gene unclear. Germline V CDR1 and CDR2: SEHNR, FQNEAQ (reference sequence). The CDR3 loop spans 15 amino acids. The chain's CDR3 is CASSPRVFSYNEQSF. CDR3 nucleotides: TGTGCCAGTAGCCCTAGGGTTTTCTCCTACAATGAGCAGTCCTTC.

This clonotype was counted at least ten times. V gene TRBV6-5 combines with J gene TRBJ2-7, with D tentatively TRBD1 or TRBD2 (5 bases each). CDR1 and CDR2 (germline): MNHEY, SVGAGI. This CDR3 has 13 amino acids. Deletions cut 6 bases from V and 3 bases from J, with 12 bases between. CDR3 sequence: CASSWGTVYEQYF. In DNA, the CDR3 is TGTGCCAGCAGCTGGGGGACCGTCTACGAGCAGTACTTC.